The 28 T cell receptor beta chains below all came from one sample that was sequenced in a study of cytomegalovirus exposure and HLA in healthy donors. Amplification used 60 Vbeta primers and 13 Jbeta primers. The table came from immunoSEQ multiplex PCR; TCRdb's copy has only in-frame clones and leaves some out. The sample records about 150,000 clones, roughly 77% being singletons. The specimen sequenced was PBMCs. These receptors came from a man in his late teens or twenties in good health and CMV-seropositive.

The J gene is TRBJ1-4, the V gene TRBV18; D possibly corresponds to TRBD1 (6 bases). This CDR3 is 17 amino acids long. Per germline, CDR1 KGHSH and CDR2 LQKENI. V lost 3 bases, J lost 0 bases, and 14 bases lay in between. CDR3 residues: CASSPGQLTATNEKLFF. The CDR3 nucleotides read TGTGCCAGCTCACCTGGACAGCTTACTGCAACTAATGAAAAACTGTTTTTT.

In nucleotides, the CDR3 is TGTGCCTGGGGGACAGGTGGGTATCAGCCCCAGCATTTT. Protein product: CAWGTGGYQPQHF. V is TRBV30 and J is TRBJ1-5; TRBD1 matches 8 bases. From germline, CDR1 is GTSNPN and CDR2 SVGIG (reference sequence). The CDR3 contains 13 residues. Losses at the gene ends were 5 bases for V and 5 bases for J; bases not matched to a gene: 5. Variable domain in full (rest from reference TRBV30 and TRBJ1-5): SQTIHQWPATLVQPVGSPLSLECTVEGTSNPNLYWYRQAAGRGLQLLFYSVGIGQISSEVPQNLSASRPQDRQFILSSKKLLLSDSGFYLCAWGTGGYQPQHFGDGTRLSIL.

The CDR3 here is CASSPLQGSETQYF. Here the CDR3 DNA reads TGTGCCAGCTCACCGCTACAGGGAAGCGAGACCCAGTACTTC. The V call is TRBV18, the J call TRBJ2-5, with a possible D match to TRBD1 (6 bases). Looked up from germline, CDR1 is KGHSH and CDR2 is LQKENI. V lost 3 bases and J lost 5, with 13 bases in between. The CDR3 consists of 14 residues. Filled out from reference TRBV18 and TRBJ2-5, the complete variable domain reads NAGVMQNPRHLVRRRGQEARLRCSPMKGHSHVYWYRQLPEEGLKFMVYLQKENIIDESGMPKERFSAEFPKEGPSILRIQQVVRGDSAAYFCASSPLQGSETQYFGPGTRLLVL.

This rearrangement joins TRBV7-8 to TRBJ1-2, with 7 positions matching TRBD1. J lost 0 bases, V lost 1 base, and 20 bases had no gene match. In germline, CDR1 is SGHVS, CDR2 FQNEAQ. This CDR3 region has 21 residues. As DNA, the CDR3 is TGTGCCAGCAGCTTAGTGGTTCGGGGTCCCAGTTCGGGACAGTCTAACTATGGCTACACCTTC. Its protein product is CASSLVVRGPSSGQSNYGYTF.

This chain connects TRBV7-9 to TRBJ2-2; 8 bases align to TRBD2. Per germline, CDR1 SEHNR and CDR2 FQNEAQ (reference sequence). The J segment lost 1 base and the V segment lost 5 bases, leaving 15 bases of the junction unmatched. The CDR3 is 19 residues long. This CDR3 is CASSPARYKREWNTGELFF. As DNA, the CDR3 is TGTGCCAGCAGCCCCGCCCGATATAAGCGGGAGTGGAACACCGGGGAGCTGTTTTTT.

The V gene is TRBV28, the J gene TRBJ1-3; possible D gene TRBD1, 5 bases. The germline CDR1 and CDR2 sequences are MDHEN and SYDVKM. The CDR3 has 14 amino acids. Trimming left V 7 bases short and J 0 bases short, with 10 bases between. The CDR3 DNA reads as TGTGCCAGCATCCTGGGGGGCTCTGGAAACACCATATATTTT. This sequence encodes CASILGGSGNTIYF.

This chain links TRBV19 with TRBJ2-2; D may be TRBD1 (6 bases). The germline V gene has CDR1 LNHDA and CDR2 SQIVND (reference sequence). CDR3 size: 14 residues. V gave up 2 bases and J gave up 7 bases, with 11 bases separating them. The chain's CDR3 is CASSITRDIGELFF. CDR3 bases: TGTGCCAGTAGTATAACCCGGGACATCGGGGAGCTGTTTTTT.

CDR3 protein: CASSLGGWPTEAFF. CDR3 nucleotide sequence: TGTGCCAGCAGCTTAGGGGGCTGGCCCACTGAAGCTTTCTTT. The chain employs TRBV7-9 and TRBJ1-1; a weak D match, TRBD1 (5 bases). V shed 1 base and J shed 4 bases, with 10 bases lying between them. Germline CDR1 SEHNR, CDR2 FQNEAQ (reference sequence). The length of the CDR3 is 14 residues.

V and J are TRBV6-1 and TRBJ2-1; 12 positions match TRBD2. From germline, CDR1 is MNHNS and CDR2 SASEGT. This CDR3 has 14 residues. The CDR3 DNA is TGTGACCCTAGCGGGAGGGCCCCGAGAACTAAGCAGTTCTTC. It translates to CDPSGRAPRTKQFF.

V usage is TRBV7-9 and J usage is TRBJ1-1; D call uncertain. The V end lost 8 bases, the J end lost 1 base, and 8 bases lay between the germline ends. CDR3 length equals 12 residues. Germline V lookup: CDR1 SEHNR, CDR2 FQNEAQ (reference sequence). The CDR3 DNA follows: TGTGCCAGCGAGTTACGGAACACTGAAGCTTTCTTT. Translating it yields CASELRNTEAFF.

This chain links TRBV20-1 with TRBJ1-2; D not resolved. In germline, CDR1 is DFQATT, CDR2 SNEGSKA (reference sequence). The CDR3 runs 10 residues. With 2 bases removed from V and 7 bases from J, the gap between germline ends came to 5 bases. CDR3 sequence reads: CSARSGGYTF. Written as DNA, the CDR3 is TGCAGTGCTAGATCCGGTGGCTACACCTTC.

CDR3 sequence reads: CASSHVGQGDNEQFF. Here the CDR3 DNA reads TGCGCCAGCAGCCATGTTGGACAGGGGGACAATGAGCAGTTCTTC. The chain joins TRBV4-1 to TRBJ2-1, with 10 positions matching TRBD1. Germline CDR1 and CDR2: MGHRA and YSYEKL. V shed 3 bases and J 5 bases; nucleotides not matched to a gene: 4. The CDR3 runs to 15 residues.

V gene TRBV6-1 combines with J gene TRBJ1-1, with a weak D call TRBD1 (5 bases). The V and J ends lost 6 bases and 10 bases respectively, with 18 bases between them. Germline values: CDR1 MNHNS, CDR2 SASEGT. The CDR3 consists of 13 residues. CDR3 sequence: CASRNLREGAAFF. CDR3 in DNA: TGTGCCAGCAGGAACCTCAGGGAAGGGGCAGCTTTCTTT.

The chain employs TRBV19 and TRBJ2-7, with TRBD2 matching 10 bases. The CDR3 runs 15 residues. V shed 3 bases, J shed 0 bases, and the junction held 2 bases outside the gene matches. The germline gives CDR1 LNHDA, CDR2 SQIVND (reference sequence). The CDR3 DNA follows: TGTGCCAGTAGTATGTTAGCGGGAGGCTCCTACGAGCAGTACTTC. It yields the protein CASSMLAGGSYEQYF.

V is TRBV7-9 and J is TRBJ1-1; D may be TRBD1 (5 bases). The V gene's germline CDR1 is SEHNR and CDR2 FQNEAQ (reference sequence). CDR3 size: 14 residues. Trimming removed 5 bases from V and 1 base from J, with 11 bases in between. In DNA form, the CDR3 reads TGTGCCAGCAGCGAAGCGACAGCGAACACTGAAGCTTTCTTT. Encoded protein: CASSEATANTEAFF. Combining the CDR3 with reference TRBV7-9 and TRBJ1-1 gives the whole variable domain DTGVSQNPRHKITKRGQNVTFRCDPISEHNRLYWYRQTLGQGPEFLTYFQNEAQLEKSRLLSDRFSAERPKGSFSTLEIQRTEQGDSAMYLCASSEATANTEAFFGQGTRLTVV.

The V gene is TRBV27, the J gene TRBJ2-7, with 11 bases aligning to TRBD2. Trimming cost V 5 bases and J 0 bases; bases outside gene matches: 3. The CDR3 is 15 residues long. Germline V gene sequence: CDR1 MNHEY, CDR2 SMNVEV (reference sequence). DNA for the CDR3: TGTGCCAGCAGTCGGACTAGCGGGCACTCCTACGAGCAGTACTTC. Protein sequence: CASSRTSGHSYEQYF.

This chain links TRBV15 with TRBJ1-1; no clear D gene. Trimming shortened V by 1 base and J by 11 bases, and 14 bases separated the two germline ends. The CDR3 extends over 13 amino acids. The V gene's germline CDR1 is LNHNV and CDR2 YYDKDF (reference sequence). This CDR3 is CATSRAKPGWAFF. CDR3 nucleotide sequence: TGTGCCACCAGCAGAGCTAAGCCAGGATGGGCTTTCTTT.

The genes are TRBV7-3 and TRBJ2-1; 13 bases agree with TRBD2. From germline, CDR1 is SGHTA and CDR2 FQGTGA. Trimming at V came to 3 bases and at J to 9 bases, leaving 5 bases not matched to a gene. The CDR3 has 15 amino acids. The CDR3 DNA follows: TGTGCCAGCAGCTTGGGACTAGCGGGACTCGGTGAGCAGTTCTTC. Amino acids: CASSLGLAGLGEQFF.

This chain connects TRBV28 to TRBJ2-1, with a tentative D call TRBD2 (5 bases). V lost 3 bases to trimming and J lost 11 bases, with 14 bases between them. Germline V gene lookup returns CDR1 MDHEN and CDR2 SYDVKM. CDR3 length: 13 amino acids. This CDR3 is CASSLKVLAKQFF. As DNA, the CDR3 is TGTGCCAGCAGTTTGAAGGTTCTAGCTAAGCAGTTCTTC.

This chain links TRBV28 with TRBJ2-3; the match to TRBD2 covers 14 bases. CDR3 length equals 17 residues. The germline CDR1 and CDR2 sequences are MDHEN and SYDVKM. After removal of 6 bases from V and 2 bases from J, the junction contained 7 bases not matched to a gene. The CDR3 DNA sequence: TGTGCCAGCAGGAACGGGGGACTAGCGGGGGACACAGATACGCAGTATTTT. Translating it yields CASRNGGLAGDTDTQYF.

The CDR3 sequence: CSVQQGWETQYF. CDR3 nucleotides: TGCAGCGTGCAACAGGGCTGGGAGACCCAGTACTTC. The chain recombines TRBV29-1 with TRBJ2-5; D is perhaps TRBD1 (6 bases). Germline V gene data show CDR1 as SQVTM and CDR2 as ANQGSEA. V dropped 6 bases and J dropped 5 bases, with 13 bases sitting between them. The CDR3 totals 12 residues.

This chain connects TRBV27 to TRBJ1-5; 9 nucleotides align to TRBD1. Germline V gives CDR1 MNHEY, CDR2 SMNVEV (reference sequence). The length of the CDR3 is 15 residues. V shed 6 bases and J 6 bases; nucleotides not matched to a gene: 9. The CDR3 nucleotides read TGTGCCAGCAGACTGGACAGGGGTACGGGTCAGCCCCAGCATTTT. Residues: CASRLDRGTGQPQHF.

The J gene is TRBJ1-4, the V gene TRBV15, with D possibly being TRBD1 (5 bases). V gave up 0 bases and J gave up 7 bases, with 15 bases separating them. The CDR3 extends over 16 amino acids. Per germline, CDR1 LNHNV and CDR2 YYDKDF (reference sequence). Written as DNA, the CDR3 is TGTGCCACCAGCAGAGATGAGGCAGGGATAAGTGAAAAACTGTTTTTT. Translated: CATSRDEAGISEKLFF. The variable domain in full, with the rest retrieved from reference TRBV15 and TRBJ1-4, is DAMVIQNPRYQVTQFGKPVTLSCSQTLNHNVMYWYQQKSSQAPKLLFHYYDKDFNNEADTPDNFQSRRPNTSFCFLDIRSPGLGDTAMYLCATSRDEAGISEKLFFGSGTQLSVL.

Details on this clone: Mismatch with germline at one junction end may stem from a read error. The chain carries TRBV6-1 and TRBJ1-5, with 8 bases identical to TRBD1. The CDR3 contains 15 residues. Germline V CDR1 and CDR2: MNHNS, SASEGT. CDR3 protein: CPSRPTGERNQPQHF. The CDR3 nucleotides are TGTCCCAGCAGACCGACAGGGGAGCGGAATCAGCCCCAGCATTTT.

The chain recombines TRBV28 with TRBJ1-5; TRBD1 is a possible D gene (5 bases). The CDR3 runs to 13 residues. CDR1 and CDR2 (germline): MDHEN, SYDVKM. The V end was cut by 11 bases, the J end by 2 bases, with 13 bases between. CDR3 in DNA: TGTGCCGCCGTCGGAGGGGGCAATCAGCCCCAGCATTTT. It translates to CAAVGGGNQPQHF.

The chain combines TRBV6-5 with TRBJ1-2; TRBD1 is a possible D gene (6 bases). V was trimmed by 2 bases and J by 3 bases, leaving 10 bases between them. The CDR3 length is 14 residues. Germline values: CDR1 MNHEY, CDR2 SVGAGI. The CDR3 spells CASSYRDTDYGYTF. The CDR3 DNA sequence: TGTGCCAGCAGTTACCGGGACACCGACTATGGCTACACCTTC.

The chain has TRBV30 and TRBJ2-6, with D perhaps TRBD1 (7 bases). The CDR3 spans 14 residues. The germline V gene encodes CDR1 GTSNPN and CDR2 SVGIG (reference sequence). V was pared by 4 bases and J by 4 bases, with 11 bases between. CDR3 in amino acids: CAWTGGTGANVLTF. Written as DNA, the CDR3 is TGTGCCTGGACAGGGGGGACAGGGGCCAACGTCCTGACTTTC. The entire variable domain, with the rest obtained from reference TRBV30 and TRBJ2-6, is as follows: SQTIHQWPATLVQPVGSPLSLECTVEGTSNPNLYWYRQAAGRGLQLLFYSVGIGQISSEVPQNLSASRPQDRQFILSSKKLLLSDSGFYLCAWTGGTGANVLTFGAGSRLTVL.

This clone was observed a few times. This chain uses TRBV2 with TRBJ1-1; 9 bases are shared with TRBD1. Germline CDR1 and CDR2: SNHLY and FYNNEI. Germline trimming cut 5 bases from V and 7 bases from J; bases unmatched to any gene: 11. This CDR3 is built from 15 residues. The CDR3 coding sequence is TGTGCCAGCAGTAACAATTTCCGGGACAGGGATGAAGCTTTCTTT. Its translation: CASSNNFRDRDEAFF.